The 30 T cell receptor beta chains given below trace back to one sample, sequenced in a study of shared clonotypes between healthy human individuals. Assay: immunoSEQ multiplex PCR; the TCRdb copy retains only in-frame clones and omits some. Of about 2.4 million clones listed, approximately 92% are singletons. The sequenced sample consisted of naive CD4+ T cells sorted from blood. Subset defined: CD45RA+ positively selected. These receptors all come from a young man in good health.

The chain recombines TRBV6-5 with TRBJ1-4, with D possibly matching TRBD1 (5 bases). The CDR3 is 14 residues long. Between the trimmed V and J ends, which lost 2 bases and 5 bases, there was a span of 9 bases. Germline V gene lookup returns CDR1 MNHEY and CDR2 SVGAGI. The CDR3 loop is CASSYAGPNEKLFF. The CDR3 region has the DNA TGTGCCAGCAGTTACGCGGGGCCCAATGAAAAACTGTTTTTT.

Here the CDR3 reads CASSPQGDRGRGYTF. The CDR3 DNA is TGTGCCAGCAGTCCCCAGGGGGACAGGGGGCGGGGCTACACCTTC. The chain has TRBV25-1 and TRBJ1-2; 12 positions match TRBD1. The trim removed 5 bases at V and 8 bases at J, leaving 9 bases unmatched. In germline, CDR1 is MGHDK, CDR2 SYGVNS. CDR3 length: 15 residues.

A note on this clone: This specimen includes other DNA sequences encoding the same CDR3. The J gene is TRBJ2-6, the V gene TRBV30; tentatively, D is TRBD1 (6 bases). V dropped 0 bases and J dropped 2 bases, with 8 bases sitting between them. The CDR3 contains 15 residues. In germline, CDR1 is GTSNPN, CDR2 SVGIG (reference sequence). The DNA of the CDR3 is TGTGCCTGGAGTGTCCAGGGGCCTGGGGCCAACGTCCTGACTTTC. Amino acids: CAWSVQGPGANVLTF. The entire variable domain, with the rest obtained from reference TRBV30 and TRBJ2-6, is as follows: SQTIHQWPATLVQPVGSPLSLECTVEGTSNPNLYWYRQAAGRGLQLLFYSVGIGQISSEVPQNLSASRPQDRQFILSSKKLLLSDSGFYLCAWSVQGPGANVLTFGAGSRLTVL.

The V and J genes are TRBV11-2 and TRBJ2-7; 8 nucleotides align to TRBD2. Germline values: CDR1 SGHAT, CDR2 FQNNGV. V was pared by 6 bases and J by 6 bases, with 7 bases of the junction left unmatched. CDR3 length: 13 amino acids. The CDR3 reads CASRRTSWTEQYF. In DNA form, the CDR3 reads TGTGCCAGCAGACGGACTAGCTGGACCGAGCAGTACTTC.

The chain links TRBV28 to TRBJ2-6; D call uncertain. Germline CDR1 is MDHEN and CDR2 is SYDVKM. CDR3 length: 17 amino acids. Trimming left V 3 bases short and J 0 bases short, with 12 bases between. The CDR3 region is CASSLDGRYSGANVLTF. CDR3 nucleotides: TGTGCCAGCAGTTTGGACGGACGGTACTCTGGGGCCAACGTCCTGACTTTC.

V and J are TRBV6-1 and TRBJ1-4; D is undetermined. Germline CDR1 and CDR2: MNHNS and SASEGT. The CDR3 covers 12 residues. V was clipped by 7 bases and J by 8 bases, with 11 bases between them. The CDR3 spells CASTFTAEKLFF. As DNA, the CDR3 is TGTGCCAGCACCTTTACAGCAGAAAAACTGTTTTTT.

In its sample, this clone was seen once. This sequence joins TRBV7-2 and TRBJ2-3; 10 nucleotides match TRBD2. Germline lookup yields CDR1 SGHTA and CDR2 FQGNSA. V was pared by 5 bases and J by 3 bases, with 8 bases of the junction left unmatched. CDR3 length equals 16 residues. The CDR3 spells CASSVRTSGMTDTQYF. The CDR3 DNA is TGTGCCAGCAGCGTACGGACTAGCGGTATGACAGATACGCAGTATTTT.

V and J are TRBV18 and TRBJ2-3; D is unclear. The CDR3 totals 15 residues. Germline CDR1 and CDR2: KGHSH and LQKENI. Trimming removed 2 bases at V and 3 bases at J, with 12 bases between. The CDR3, as DNA: TGTGCCAGCTCACCAGGGGTAATTAGAACAGATACGCAGTATTTT. This codes for CASSPGVIRTDTQYF.

This clone was detected once. The chain couples TRBV10-3 to TRBJ2-7, with TRBD1 matching 9 bases. The germline V gene has CDR1 ENHRY and CDR2 SYGVKD. The CDR3 has 14 amino acids. V lost 9 bases and J lost 7; bases outside the gene matches: 13. CDR3 DNA sequence: TGTGCCATTCGACAGGGGGAAAAGGTCGAGGAGCAGTACTTC. Protein product: CAIRQGEKVEEQYF.

This chain links TRBV7-9 with TRBJ2-7, with a possible D match to TRBD2 (5 bases). The germline CDR1 and CDR2 sequences are SEHNR and FQNEAQ (reference sequence). CDR3 length equals 11 residues. The ends were cut back, 5 bases at V and 10 bases at J, with 12 bases in the middle. In nucleotides, the CDR3 is TGTGCCAGCAGCCGGGGTGACACTCAGTACTTC. It specifies CASSRGDTQYF.

The rearrangement links TRBV2 to TRBJ1-6; 7 bases align to TRBD1. CDR1 and CDR2 (germline): SNHLY, FYNNEI. This CDR3 has 15 residues. Trimming removed 7 bases from V and 7 bases from J; junction bases left unmatched: 10. Here the CDR3 DNA reads TGTGCCAGCACCTCAGGGGGAATAAGGAATTCACCCCTCCACTTT. Protein product: CASTSGGIRNSPLHF.

The chain combines TRBV7-2 with TRBJ2-1; possibly TRBD2 for D (6 bases). The CDR3 is made up of 16 amino acids. Trimming shortened V by 0 bases and J by 4 bases, and 13 bases separated the two germline ends. Germline V gives CDR1 SGHTA, CDR2 FQGNSA. CDR3 sequence: CASSLAMAGSYNEQFF. DNA for the CDR3: TGTGCCAGCAGCTTAGCGATGGCGGGATCATACAATGAGCAGTTCTTC.

The chain combines TRBV4-2 with TRBJ2-3, with D maybe TRBD2 (6 bases). Germline CDR1 and CDR2: LGHNA and YNFKEQ. The CDR3 runs to 15 residues. V lost 4 bases to trimming and J lost 2 bases, with 13 bases between them. The CDR3 region is CASSRGLDYTDTQYF. CDR3 DNA sequence: TGTGCCAGCAGCCGGGGACTGGACTACACAGATACGCAGTATTTT.

The chain is built from TRBV7-9 and TRBJ1-3; D is unresolved. The CDR3 sequence is 15 residues long. The germline V gene encodes CDR1 SEHNR and CDR2 FQNEAQ (reference sequence). Trimming stripped 1 base from V and 4 bases from J, with 11 bases between. DNA for the CDR3: TGTGCCAGCAGCTTAGACCTTCTCGGGGGAAACACCATATATTTT. Translated, it gives CASSLDLLGGNTIYF.

A single count supports this clone. The V gene is TRBV19, the J gene TRBJ1-1, with a tentative D call TRBD1 (5 bases). This CDR3 has 15 amino acids. CDR1 is LNHDA, CDR2 SQIVND, per germline (reference sequence). V was clipped by 6 bases and J by 1 base, with 15 bases between them. CDR3: CASRVGMGENTEAFF. CDR3 nucleotide sequence: TGTGCCAGTAGAGTTGGGATGGGGGAGAACACTGAAGCTTTCTTT.

The genes are TRBV9 and TRBJ2-1; 7 bases line up with TRBD2. The CDR3 contains 16 residues. CDR1 is SGDLS and CDR2 is YYNGEE in the germline V gene. The J segment lost 5 bases and the V segment lost 2 bases, leaving 10 bases of the junction unmatched. CDR3 region: CASSVGPSGTDNEQFF. The CDR3 DNA sequence: TGTGCCAGCAGCGTCGGGCCAAGCGGGACCGACAATGAGCAGTTCTTC.

This clone was seen just once. This chain connects TRBV7-9 to TRBJ1-4; 7 bases fit TRBD1. The CDR3 consists of 14 residues. The trim removed 6 bases at V and 10 bases at J, leaving 11 bases unmatched. The germline V gene encodes CDR1 SEHNR and CDR2 FQNEAQ (reference sequence). CDR3 DNA sequence: TGTGCCAGCAGACGAGAGGGGGCTGCGAGAAAACTGTTTTTT. It specifies CASRREGAARKLFF.

The sample holds one count of this clone. V usage is TRBV5-1 and J usage is TRBJ2-1; unclear D gene. Germline V gene sequence: CDR1 SGHRS, CDR2 YFSETQ. This CDR3 region has 15 residues. Trimming removed 2 bases at V and 0 bases at J, with 9 bases between. The CDR3 DNA reads as TGCGCCAGCAGCTTCTCCATAACCTCCTACAATGAGCAGTTCTTC. Its translation is CASSFSITSYNEQFF. The full variable domain, with the rest looked up from reference TRBV5-1 and TRBJ2-1, is KAGVTQTPRYLIKTRGQQVTLSCSPISGHRSVSWYQQTPGQGLQFLFEYFSETQRNKGNFPGRFSGRQFSNSRSEMNVSTLELGDSALYLCASSFSITSYNEQFFGPGTRLTVL.

J is TRBJ2-7 and V is TRBV9; the match to TRBD2 covers 7 bases. Germline values: CDR1 SGDLS, CDR2 YYNGEE. With V trimmed by 0 bases and J by 5 bases, 8 bases remained unmatched. CDR3 size: 15 residues. The CDR3 sequence: CASSVVPGGLHEQYF. As DNA, the CDR3 is TGTGCCAGCAGCGTAGTACCCGGGGGACTACACGAGCAGTACTTC.

The V and J genes are TRBV28 and TRBJ2-7, with D possibly being TRBD2 (5 bases). V lost 2 bases and J 7 bases, leaving 15 bases between the germline ends. The CDR3 runs to 14 residues. Germline V CDR1 and CDR2: MDHEN, SYDVKM. The CDR3 DNA is TGTGCCAGCAGTTTAGGGCAGCCAAGGAGGGAGCAGTACTTC. It encodes CASSLGQPRREQYF.

This clone has a single count. At the DNA level, this CDR3 is encoded by other sequences in the same sample as well. V and J are TRBV6-5 and TRBJ1-3, with a weak D call TRBD1 (5 bases). Trimming removed 2 bases from V and 0 bases from J, with 5 bases in between. The CDR3 extends over 14 amino acids. Germline V gene data show CDR1 as MNHEY and CDR2 as SVGAGI. The CDR3 bases are TGTGCCAGCAGTTACGGGGCCTCTGGAAACACCATATATTTT. It codes for CASSYGASGNTIYF.

V and J are TRBV6-1 and TRBJ1-6; TRBD1 might be the D (6 bases). V lost 2 bases and J 4 bases, leaving 9 bases between the germline ends. The germline V gene has CDR1 MNHNS and CDR2 SASEGT. The length of the CDR3 is 15 residues. The CDR3 loop reads CASSERGQYNSPLHF. DNA of the CDR3: TGTGCCAGCAGTGAAAGAGGACAGTATAATTCACCCCTCCACTTT.

The rearrangement joins TRBV7-2 to TRBJ1-5, with a weak D call TRBD1 (6 bases). The V end was cut by 1 base, the J end by 0 bases, with 10 bases between. The CDR3 sequence is 16 residues long. Germline V gene sequence: CDR1 SGHTA, CDR2 FQGNSA. As DNA, the CDR3 is TGTGCCAGCAGCTTAGGGGGGGGGCCTAGCAATCAGCCCCAGCATTTT. Protein product: CASSLGGGPSNQPQHF. Using reference TRBV7-2 and TRBJ1-5 for the parts outside the CDR3, the full variable domain is GAGVSQSPSNKVTEKGKDVELRCDPISGHTALYWYRQSLGQGLEFLIYFQGNSAPDKSGLPSDRFSAERTGGSVSTLTIQRTQQEDSAVYLCASSLGGGPSNQPQHFGDGTRLSIL.

The rearrangement joins TRBV6-6 to TRBJ1-1; possibly TRBD1 for D (5 bases). The CDR3 extends over 13 amino acids. V was clipped by 8 bases and J by 1 base, with 11 bases between them. Germline V gene lookup returns CDR1 MNHNY and CDR2 SVGAGI (reference sequence). The CDR3: CASWGRRNTEAFF. CDR3 in DNA: TGTGCCAGCTGGGGCAGGAGGAACACTGAAGCTTTCTTT.

As regards this clone: This sample also contains other DNA sequences that code for the same CDR3. The J gene is TRBJ1-5, the V gene TRBV2; D ambiguous. Germline lookup yields CDR1 SNHLY and CDR2 FYNNEI. The CDR3 loop spans 11 amino acids. V lost 5 bases and J lost 4, with 3 bases in between. The CDR3 protein is CASSLNQPQHF. The CDR3 bases are TGTGCCAGCAGTCTTAATCAGCCCCAGCATTTT.

The chain joins TRBV19 to TRBJ2-6; 7 bases are a match to TRBD1. The junction had 4 bases not matched to a gene; V was cut back by 1 base and J by 1 base. Germline V gives CDR1 LNHDA, CDR2 SQIVND (reference sequence). This CDR3 is 17 amino acids long. CDR3 DNA sequence: TGTGCCAGTAGTATAGCCCAGACAGGGTCTGGGGCCAACGTCCTGACTTTC. This encodes CASSIAQTGSGANVLTF.

The chain couples TRBV7-8 to TRBJ2-1; TRBD1 or TRBD2 may be the D gene (5 bases each). V was trimmed by 0 bases and J by 2 bases, leaving 5 bases between them. CDR3 length equals 14 residues. Looked up from germline, CDR1 is SGHVS and CDR2 is FQNEAQ. CDR3 DNA sequence: TGTGCCAGCAGCTTAGCGGGGGCCTACAATGAGCAGTTCTTC. Amino acid sequence: CASSLAGAYNEQFF.

The chain carries TRBV25-1 and TRBJ2-7; tentative D call: TRBD2 (5 bases). The germline V gene encodes CDR1 MGHDK and CDR2 SYGVNS. The CDR3 has 13 residues. Trimming removed 6 bases from V and 3 bases from J, with 12 bases in between. CDR3 amino acids: CASRMPGNYEQYF. DNA of the CDR3: TGTGCCAGCAGGATGCCGGGGAACTACGAGCAGTACTTC.

The rearrangement uses TRBV6-6 and TRBJ2-3; the D gene could be TRBD1 or TRBD2 (6 bases each). The CDR3 is 16 residues long. V dropped 6 bases and J dropped 1 base, with 17 bases sitting between them. Per the germline V gene, CDR1 is MNHNY and CDR2 is SVGAGI (reference sequence). The DNA for the CDR3 is TGTGCCAGCAGCAACCCCGGGGGCGCCGGCACAGATACGCAGTATTTT. Translated, it gives CASSNPGGAGTDTQYF.

The rearrangement links TRBV4-2 to TRBJ1-1; no clear D gene. Germline-derived CDR1 and CDR2 are LGHNA and YNFKEQ. CDR3 size: 13 residues. V was cut by 4 bases and J by 4 bases, with 10 bases left in between. CDR3 nucleotide sequence: TGTGCCAGCAGCCTTAGGGAGAGCACTGAAGCTTTCTTT. Protein product: CASSLRESTEAFF.